The clone carrying this TCR beta chain was seen more than once but under ten times. Its specificity is unknown. The sample is drawn from a study of metastatic and nonmetastatic thyroid tumors. Thyroid surgery took place with no prior treatment in any patient. Regarding the study as a whole: Versus benign nodules, malignant thyroid tumors reportedly had significantly higher TCR beta diversity, in blood and tumor.

TCRdb reanalyzed the PCR reads with MiXCR. This sample yields over 10,000 clones, of which roughly an eighth are seen a single time; about 33% belongs to the top ten. This CDR3 is built from 16 residues. V shed 6 bases and J 7 bases; nucleotides not matched to a gene: 9. The chain recombines TRBV12-3 or TRBV12-4 with TRBJ2-2; 12 positions match TRBD2. The sequence came from a female donor with papillary thyroid cancer or a benign thyroid nodule (not recorded which). Some clones in this sample may be carry-over from other donors' samples. Sequencing input: blood. DNA of the CDR3: TGTGCCAGCAGCCCCCTAGCGGGAGGGCCGTTCGGGGAGCTGTTTTTT. The encoded protein is CASSPLAGGPFGELFF.